These 27 T cell receptor beta chains were all obtained from the same sample, sequenced in a study of CD8 T cells in ankylosing spondylitis. Using its own MiXCR run on the 5' RACE reads, TCRdb lists one record per CDR3 protein. The table includes some 54,000 distinct CDR3 sequences, roughly 7.3% detected once. Specimen: blood, either unsorted or a sorted T cell fraction (not recorded which). The receptor set was obtained from a female donor with ankylosing spondylitis or in good health (not recorded which).

This clonotype was recorded many times. The chain has TRBV21-1 and TRBJ1-1. TRBV21-1 is classified as a pseudogene. CDR3 length equals 15 residues. The CDR3 reads CASSKVKFLNGGAFF. The DNA of the CDR3 is TGTGCCAGCAGCAAAGTAAAGTTTTTGAATGGTGGGGCTTTCTTT.

This clonotype was detected many times. The chain has TRBV7-2 and TRBJ1-1, with TRBD1 matching 8 bases. The CDR3 is made up of 18 amino acids. The germline gives CDR1 SGHTA, CDR2 FQGNSA. V lost 1 base to trimming and J lost 0 bases; unmatched junction nucleotides: 10. The CDR3, as DNA: TGTGCCAGCAGCTTAGTTAAATGGCAGGGGGCGTTGAACACTGAAGCTTTCTTT. It is translated as CASSLVKWQGALNTEAFF.

This clonotype was detected ten times or more. The chain uses TRBV5-1 and TRBJ2-5, with unresolved D. From germline, CDR1 is SGHRS and CDR2 YFSETQ. This CDR3 has 15 amino acids. Trimming left V 1 base short and J 2 bases short, with 12 bases between. For the CDR3, the DNA is TGCGCCAGCAGCTTGACGGTCCTCGGACAAGAGACCCAGTACTTC. Its protein product is CASSLTVLGQETQYF.

By share of the sample, this clonotype is medium-sized. The genes are TRBV20-1 and TRBJ2-7; D remains unclear. The CDR3 length is 15 residues. Trimming pared 0 bases from V and 3 bases from J, leaving 15 bases between. Germline V gene sequence: CDR1 DFQATT, CDR2 SNEGSKA (reference sequence). CDR3 in DNA: TGCAGTGCTAGAGATATTAGGGTGTCAGGCTACGAGCAGTACTTC. Amino acid sequence: CSARDIRVSGYEQYF.

This clonotype was found many times. V is TRBV7-3 and J is TRBJ2-2; TRBD2 matches 11 bases. CDR3 size: 18 residues. The trim removed 1 base at V and 1 base at J, leaving 5 bases unmatched. CDR1 is SGHTA and CDR2 is FQGTGA in the germline V gene. The DNA of the CDR3 is TGTGCCAGCAGCTTAAACCCCGGACTAGCGGGGAACACCGGGGAGCTGTTTTTT. Encoded protein: CASSLNPGLAGNTGELFF.

This clonotype came up many times. The chain is built from TRBV4-1 and TRBJ2-1, with 8 bases aligning to TRBD2. Germline V gene sequence: CDR1 MGHRA, CDR2 YSYEKL. The J segment lost 2 bases and the V segment lost 4 bases, leaving 16 bases of the junction unmatched. The CDR3 runs to 19 residues. CDR3 residues: CASSRPGLVSLVPYNEQFF. As DNA, the CDR3 is TGCGCCAGCAGCCGGCCGGGACTAGTTTCGTTGGTGCCCTACAATGAGCAGTTCTTC.

Many counts were recorded for this clonotype. The gene calls are TRBV18 and TRBJ1-6; no definite D call. Germline assignment: CDR1 KGHSH and CDR2 LQKENI. The V end was cut by 6 bases, the J end by 9 bases, with 21 bases between. The CDR3 length is 16 residues. CDR3 nucleotides: TGTGCCAGCTCGACCCTCCCAGCGGCAGACGGTTCACCCCTCCACTTT. Its protein is CASSTLPAADGSPLHF.

The table lists this clonotype with many counts. V is TRBV6-2 or TRBV6-3 and J is TRBJ1-2; D is ambiguous. Trimming stripped 4 bases from V and 0 bases from J, with 15 bases between. The CDR3 covers 16 residues. Germline CDR1 and CDR2: MNHEY and SVGEGT. The CDR3 nucleotides read TGTGCCAGCAGTTCCGCGGCGGGGAGACCTAACTATGGCTACACCTTC. Protein sequence: CASSSAAGRPNYGYTF.

At least ten counts were recorded for this clonotype. The chain carries TRBV10-3 and TRBJ2-3, with TRBD1 matching over 9 bases. Trimming cost V 3 bases and J 1 base; bases outside gene matches: 5. The CDR3 sequence is 16 residues long. Germline CDR1 reads ENHRY; CDR2 reads SYGVKD. The DNA for the CDR3 is TGTGCCATCAGTGATGCGAACAGGGGGCGCACAGATACGCAGTATTTT. This translates into CAISDANRGRTDTQYF.

This clonotype has a count of ten or more. The rearrangement uses TRBV20-1 and TRBJ2-7; no clear D gene. The germline gives CDR1 DFQATT, CDR2 SNEGSKA (reference sequence). The length of the CDR3 is 11 residues. The germline V and J ends were trimmed by 5 bases and 1 base, with 6 bases remaining between them. The CDR3 bases are TGCAGTGCTTCAGTATCCTACGAGCAGTACGTC. Translating gives CSASVSYEQYV.

This clonotype occurred many times. CDR3 residues: CASSLYRQGSAGNTIYF. In nucleotides, the CDR3 is TGTGCCAGCAGCTTGTACCGACAGGGATCGGCTGGAAACACCATATATTTT. V is TRBV2 and J is TRBJ1-3; TRBD1 agrees at 7 bases. After removal of 6 bases from V and 2 bases from J, the junction contained 13 bases not matched to a gene. Germline assignment: CDR1 SNHLY and CDR2 FYNNEI. The CDR3 spans 17 residues.

This clonotype has ten or more counts. The gene calls are TRBV12-3 or TRBV12-4 and TRBJ2-3, with D tentatively TRBD1 (7 bases). V was cut by 5 bases and J by 5 bases, with 14 bases left in between. This CDR3 contains 14 residues. The CDR3 loop reads CASSLTRGEDTQYF. The CDR3, as DNA: TGTGCCAGCAGTCTAACCAGGGGGGAAGATACGCAGTATTTT.

The CDR3 spells CSVRTGTEAFF. The CDR3 coding sequence is TGCAGCGTTCGGACAGGCACTGAAGCTTTCTTT. The genes are TRBV29-1 and TRBJ1-1; 7 positions match TRBD1. The CDR3 length is 11 residues. Germline values: CDR1 SQVTM, CDR2 ANQGSEA. The V segment lost 5 bases and the J segment 4 bases; nucleotides outside the gene matches: 1.

This clonotype was seen ten or more times. This chain links TRBV4-2 with TRBJ2-5; 8 bases are a match to TRBD1. V gave up 0 bases and J gave up 3 bases; unmatched junction bases: 6. From germline, CDR1 is LGHNA and CDR2 YNFKEQ. This CDR3 comprises 16 residues. The CDR3 reads CASSQDAQGAKETQYF. CDR3 nucleotide sequence: TGTGCCAGCAGCCAAGATGCGCAGGGGGCAAAAGAGACCCAGTACTTC.

The genes are TRBV12-3 or TRBV12-4 and TRBJ2-5, with TRBD1 matching 10 bases. The CDR3 covers 15 residues. Trimming at V came to 2 bases and at J to 3 bases, leaving 3 bases not matched to a gene. The CDR3 bases are TGTGCCAGCAGTTTAAGGACAGGGGGTAAAGAGACCCAGTACTTC. Translated, it gives CASSLRTGGKETQYF.

This clonotype was counted ten times or more. The V gene is TRBV11-2, the J gene TRBJ1-2; 8 bases line up with TRBD1. Germline values: CDR1 SGHAT, CDR2 FQNNGV. The CDR3 loop spans 13 amino acids. With V trimmed by 4 bases and J by 3 bases, 1 base remained unmatched. As DNA, the CDR3 is TGTGCCAGCAGCTCGGGACAGGACTATGGCTACACCTTC. It yields the protein CASSSGQDYGYTF.

This clonotype was counted many times. The CDR3 DNA sequence: TGCGCCAGCAGTGTCGGACAGAGCTCCTACGAGCAGTACGTC. It is translated as CASSVGQSSYEQYV. The V and J genes are TRBV10-2 and TRBJ2-7, with a tentative D call TRBD1 (6 bases). Trimming pared 4 bases from V and 0 bases from J, leaving 10 bases between. The CDR3 is made up of 14 amino acids. CDR1 and CDR2 from the germline V gene are WSHSY and SAAADI.

This clonotype was detected many times. The chain is built from TRBV20-1 and TRBJ2-7, with 7 bases fitting TRBD1. Unmatched junction bases numbered 6, after V lost 3 bases and J lost 4 bases. The V gene's germline CDR1 is DFQATT and CDR2 SNEGSKA (reference sequence). This CDR3 spans 13 amino acids. CDR3 DNA sequence: TGCAGTGCTAGCGATGACAGGGAATACGAGCAGTACTTC. Translated: CSASDDREYEQYF.

This clonotype was counted at least ten times. The chain uses TRBV19 and TRBJ1-2; D is uncertain. The germline V gene has CDR1 LNHDA and CDR2 SQIVND (reference sequence). The CDR3 sequence is 20 residues long. V gave up 5 bases and J gave up 0 bases, with 28 bases separating them. CDR3 amino acids: CASSPFKSSTSIFTNYGYTF. The CDR3 DNA is TGTGCCAGTAGTCCATTTAAGTCCTCAACCAGCATTTTTACTAACTATGGCTACACCTTC.

This clonotype was seen only a few times. At one of its ends the junction is not consistent with the germline gene, which may arise from a read error. The CDR3 reads CSSSRGQSPGNTIYF. CDR3 DNA sequence: TGTTCCAGCAGTCGAGGTCAAAGCCCTGGAAACACCATATATTTT. The V gene is TRBV7-9, the J gene TRBJ1-3; D gene uncertain. There are 15 residues in the CDR3. Germline V gives CDR1 SEHNR, CDR2 FQNEAQ (reference sequence). Using reference TRBV7-9 and TRBJ1-3 for the parts outside the CDR3, the full variable domain is DTGVSQNPRHKITKRGQNVTFRCDPISEHNRLYWYRQTLGQGPEFLTYFQNEAQLEKSRLLSDRFSAERPKGSFSTLEIQRTEQGDSAMYLCSSSRGQSPGNTIYFGEGSWLTVV.

V is TRBV12-3 or TRBV12-4 and J is TRBJ2-1, with D possibly being TRBD1 (6 bases). V lost 5 bases, J lost 10 bases, and 24 bases lay in between. There are 16 residues in the CDR3. CDR3 residues: CASSRGQPSQLGEQFF. CDR3 nucleotide sequence: TGTGCCAGCAGTCGAGGACAGCCCAGCCAGCTAGGGGAGCAGTTCTTC.

This clonotype was detected ten times or more. This chain joins TRBV4-3 and TRBJ2-1, with D possibly called TRBD1 or TRBD2 (6 bases each). This CDR3 region has 15 residues. Trimming cost V 1 base and J 3 bases, with 10 bases left between them. Germline CDR1 and CDR2: LGHNA and YSLEER. The CDR3 nucleotides are TGCGCCAGCAGCCAAGCGGGGGCCGACTACAATGAGCAGTTCTTC. Translating gives CASSQAGADYNEQFF.

The sample holds many counts of this clonotype. This sequence joins TRBV9 and TRBJ1-2, with 7 bases identical to TRBD1. CDR3 length equals 18 residues. Germline V gene sequence: CDR1 SGDLS, CDR2 YYNGEE. After removal of 1 base from V and 0 bases from J, the junction contained 12 bases not matched to a gene. The CDR3 here is CASSVRSTGALPNYGYTF. CDR3 DNA: TGTGCCAGCAGCGTACGGAGCACAGGGGCTCTCCCTAACTATGGCTACACCTTC.

Regarding this clonotype: Compared with germline, one end of the junction differs, possibly owing to a read error. This sequence joins TRBV29-1 and TRBJ2-3; D perhaps matches TRBD2 (6 bases). CDR3 length: 13 residues. Germline V CDR1 and CDR2: SQVTM, ANQGSEA. As DNA, the CDR3 is TGCAGCGTTGTCGGGGGTTACACAGATGCGCAGTATTTT. Protein: CSVVGGYTDAQYF.

At least ten counts were recorded for this clonotype. J is TRBJ1-1 and V is TRBV25-1; 9 nucleotides match TRBD1. With 8 bases clipped from V and 6 bases from J, the junction kept 4 bases outside the gene matches. The CDR3 runs to 12 residues. From germline, CDR1 is MGHDK and CDR2 SYGVNS. CDR3 coding DNA: TGTGCCAGCCGGGACAGGGAAGCTGAAGCTTTCTTT. Translation gives CASRDREAEAFF.

This clonotype was observed at least ten times. This sequence joins TRBV7-2 and TRBJ2-1; 9 bases map to TRBD2. The V and J ends lost 1 base and 5 bases, in that order; junction bases with no gene match: 6. The CDR3 has 16 amino acids. CDR1 and CDR2 (germline): SGHTA, FQGNSA. The CDR3 region has the DNA TGTGCCAGCAGCTTAGTTGGGACTAGCAACCACAATGAGCAGTTCTTC. Amino acids: CASSLVGTSNHNEQFF.

Ten or more counts support this clonotype. This chain connects TRBV19 to TRBJ1-1; no reliable D call. The V end lost 5 bases, the J end lost 4 bases, and 11 bases lay between the germline ends. Germline CDR1 LNHDA, CDR2 SQIVND (reference sequence). This CDR3 has 13 amino acids. The CDR3 bases are TGTGCCAGTAGTCTCGCGGCGGGCACTGAAGCTTTCTTT. It specifies CASSLAAGTEAFF.